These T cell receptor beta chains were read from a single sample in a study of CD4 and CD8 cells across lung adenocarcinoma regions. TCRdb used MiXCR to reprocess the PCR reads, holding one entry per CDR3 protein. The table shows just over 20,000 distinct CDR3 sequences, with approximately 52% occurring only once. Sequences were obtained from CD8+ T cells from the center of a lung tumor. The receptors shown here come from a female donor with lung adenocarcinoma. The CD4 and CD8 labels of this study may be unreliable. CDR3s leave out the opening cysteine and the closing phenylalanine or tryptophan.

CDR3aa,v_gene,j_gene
ASSQDTTSGRVDSRGRETQY,TRBV4-1,TRBJ2-5
ASSQGDPDSREQF,TRBV4-2,TRBJ2-1
ASSPLSSGRAYEQY,TRBV6-1,.
ARGGREQNTQY,TRBV27,TRBJ2-4
ARGTRGSDQETQY,TRBV27,TRBJ2-3
ASRRGGYEQY,TRBV6-1,.
ARQGSGDPETQY,TRBV6-1,.
ASSISGSGRGEQY,TRBV4-2,TRBJ2-4
ASGSGSHNEQF,TRBV6-1,TRBJ2-1
ASSARRLAGLNEQF,TRBV27,TRBJ2-1
AGRLGKDQNTQY,TRBV6-1,TRBJ2-4
ASSPPVGGTEAF,TRBV9,TRBJ1-1
ASSLRFLEVQY,TRBV27,.
ASRREDTQY,TRBV6-1,TRBJ2-3
ASSHEAGGVPQQF,TRBV3-1,TRBJ2-1
ASNSRVSPNEQF,TRBV6-1,TRBJ2-1
ASSREATRVSYEQY,TRBV7-2,.
SAPEAGGRGEQF,TRBV20-1,TRBJ2-1
ATGRRGRGTDTQY,TRBV27,TRBJ2-3
ASRPQGELNTGELF,TRBV6-1,TRBJ2-2
ASSQDRYRGNYGYT,TRBV4-1,TRBJ1-2
ASRPGLAGSEQY,TRBV12-3/TRBV12-4,TRBJ2-5
ASSGPGWGGSDPDTQY,TRBV6-1,TRBJ2-5
ASSASAIGKNIQY,TRBV2,TRBJ2-4
ASSFGPYNEQF,TRBV5-1,TRBJ2-1
ASSNPGTGFFSTDTQY,TRBV12-3/TRBV12-4,.
ASNLAGSDEQF,TRBV10-2,TRBJ2-1
ARGQRGRAPDTQY,TRBV6-1,.